At least ten counts were recorded for the clone carrying this TCR beta chain. The authors amplified TCR beta CDR3 regions, and they did so from RNA transcripts for repertoire sequencing. The authors performed first-round RT-PCR with HTBI primers and then a second-round multiplex PCR. TCRdb analysed the multiplex PCR reads with MiXCR anew, one entry per CDR3 protein. The sample shows 200,000 to 250,000 distinct CDR3 sequences, approximately 21% of them seen only once. The CDR3 loop spans 13 amino acids. V was pared by 0 bases and J by 5 bases, with 8 bases between. Germline V gene data show CDR1 as LNHNV and CDR2 as YYDKDF (reference sequence). These data originate in a study of Graves' ophthalmopathy and Graves' hyperthyroidism.

The sequence came from a woman aged 50 to 60 with Graves' ophthalmopathy. J is TRBJ2-7 and V is TRBV15; D is undetermined. The sample consisted of peripheral blood. The DNA for the CDR3 is TGTGCCACCAGCAGAGATATGGGGAACGAGCAGTACTTC. It translates to CATSRDMGNEQYF.